The 3 T cell receptor beta chains listed next were all sequenced from one sample in a study of blood T cell repertoires in COVID-19. Sequenced by immunoSEQ multiplex PCR; TCRdb stores in-frame clones only, minus some. The data show more than 110,000 clones, with 85% to 90% seen just once and over 9.5% held by the top ten. The specimen was peripheral blood. The receptors were gathered from a man aged 45-65 years with active or convalescent COVID-19.

The chain has TRBV2 and TRBJ1-1; D gene ambiguous. The germline CDR1 and CDR2 sequences are SNHLY and FYNNEI. The germline V and J ends were trimmed by 5 bases and 0 bases, with 7 bases remaining between them. This CDR3 is built from 13 residues. CDR3 region: CASSPEMNTEAFF. The DNA for the CDR3 is TGTGCCAGCAGTCCGGAGATGAACACTGAAGCTTTCTTT. Together with reference TRBV2 and TRBJ1-1, the CDR3 gives the full variable domain: EPEVTQTPSHQVTQMGQEVILRCVPISNHLYFYWYRQILGQKVEFLVSFYNNEISEKSEIFDDQFSVERPDGSNFTLKIRSTKLEDSAMYFCASSPEMNTEAFFGQGTRLTVV.

The rearrangement links TRBV20-1 to TRBJ2-7; 14 bases are a match to TRBD2. The CDR3 is made up of 16 amino acids. J gave up 4 bases and V 5 bases, and 10 bases lay outside the gene matches. The germline gives CDR1 DFQATT, CDR2 SNEGSKA (reference sequence). CDR3 amino acids: CSARETSGRAGYEQYF. CDR3 nucleotide sequence: TGCAGTGCTCGTGAGACTAGCGGGAGGGCCGGGTACGAGCAGTACTTC.

The rearrangement joins TRBV28 to TRBJ1-6, with a weak D call TRBD1 (6 bases). CDR3 size: 12 residues. Germline V gene sequence: CDR1 MDHEN, CDR2 SYDVKM. The V end was cut by 9 bases, the J end by 7 bases, with 10 bases between. CDR3 sequence reads: CASHRANSPLHF. Written as DNA, the CDR3 is TGTGCCAGTCACAGGGCCAATTCACCCCTCCACTTT.